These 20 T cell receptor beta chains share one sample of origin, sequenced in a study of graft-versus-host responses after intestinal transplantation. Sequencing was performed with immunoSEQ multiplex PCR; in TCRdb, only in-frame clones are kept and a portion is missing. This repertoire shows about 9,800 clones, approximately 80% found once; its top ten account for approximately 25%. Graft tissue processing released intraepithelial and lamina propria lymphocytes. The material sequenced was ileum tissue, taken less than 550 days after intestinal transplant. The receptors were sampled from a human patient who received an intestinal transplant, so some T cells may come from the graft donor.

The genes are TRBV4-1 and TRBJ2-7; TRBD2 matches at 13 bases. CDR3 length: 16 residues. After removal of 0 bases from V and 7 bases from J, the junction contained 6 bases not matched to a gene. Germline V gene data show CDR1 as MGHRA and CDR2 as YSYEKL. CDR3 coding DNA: TGCGCCAGCAGCCAAGACACTAGCGGGAGGGCCGGGGAGCAGTACTTC. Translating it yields CASSQDTSGRAGEQYF.

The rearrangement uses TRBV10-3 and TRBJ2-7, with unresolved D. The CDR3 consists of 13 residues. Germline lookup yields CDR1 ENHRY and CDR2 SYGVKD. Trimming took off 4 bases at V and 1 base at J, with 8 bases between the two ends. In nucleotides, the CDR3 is TGTGCCATCAGTGTGGACGCGTCCTACGAGCAGTACTTC. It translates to CAISVDASYEQYF.

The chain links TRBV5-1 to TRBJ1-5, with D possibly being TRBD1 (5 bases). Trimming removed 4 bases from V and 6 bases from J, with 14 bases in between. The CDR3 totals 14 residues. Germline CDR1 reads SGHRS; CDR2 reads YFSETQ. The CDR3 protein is CASSLDGGGQPQHF. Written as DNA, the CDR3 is TGCGCCAGCAGCCTGGACGGGGGGGGTCAGCCCCAGCATTTT.

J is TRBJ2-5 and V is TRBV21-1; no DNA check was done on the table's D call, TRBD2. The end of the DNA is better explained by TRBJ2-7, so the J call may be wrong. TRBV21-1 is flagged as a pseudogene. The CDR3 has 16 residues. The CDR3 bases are TGTGCCAGCAGTCACAGTCCTCTAGCGGGAGTTGGCGAGCAGTACTTC. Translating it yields CASSHSPLAGVGEQYF.

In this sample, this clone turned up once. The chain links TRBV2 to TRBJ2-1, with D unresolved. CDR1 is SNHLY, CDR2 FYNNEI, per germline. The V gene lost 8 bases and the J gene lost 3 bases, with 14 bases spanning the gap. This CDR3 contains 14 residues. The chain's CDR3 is CASVWVSHYNEQFF. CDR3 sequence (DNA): TGTGCCAGCGTCTGGGTTTCCCACTACAATGAGCAGTTCTTC.

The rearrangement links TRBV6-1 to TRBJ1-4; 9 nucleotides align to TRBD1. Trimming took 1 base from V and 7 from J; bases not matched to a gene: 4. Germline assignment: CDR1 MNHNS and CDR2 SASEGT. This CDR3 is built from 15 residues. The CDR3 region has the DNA TGTGCCAGCAGTGAAGGAACAGGGGGCAGTGAAAAACTGTTTTTT. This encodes CASSEGTGGSEKLFF.

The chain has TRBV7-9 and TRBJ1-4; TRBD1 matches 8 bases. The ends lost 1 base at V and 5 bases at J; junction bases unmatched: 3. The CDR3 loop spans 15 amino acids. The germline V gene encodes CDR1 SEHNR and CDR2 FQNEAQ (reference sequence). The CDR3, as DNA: TGTGCCAGCAGCTTAGGGGGACAGGAAAATGAAAAACTGTTTTTT. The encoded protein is CASSLGGQENEKLFF. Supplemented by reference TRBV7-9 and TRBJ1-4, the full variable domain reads DTGVSQNPRHKITKRGQNVTFRCDPISEHNRLYWYRQTLGQGPEFLTYFQNEAQLEKSRLLSDRFSAERPKGSFSTLEIQRTEQGDSAMYLCASSLGGQENEKLFFGSGTQLSVL.

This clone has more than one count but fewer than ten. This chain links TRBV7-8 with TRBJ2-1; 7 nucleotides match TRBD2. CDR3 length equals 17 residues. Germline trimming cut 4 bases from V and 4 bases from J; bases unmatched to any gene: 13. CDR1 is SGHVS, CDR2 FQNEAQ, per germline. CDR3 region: CASSSRGREIGYNEQFF. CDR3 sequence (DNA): TGTGCCAGCAGCTCTCGAGGGCGGGAGATAGGGTACAATGAGCAGTTCTTC. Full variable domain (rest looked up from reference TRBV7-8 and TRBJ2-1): GAGVSQSPRYKVAKRGQDVALRCDPISGHVSLFWYQQALGQGPEFLTYFQNEAQLDKSGLPSDRFFAERPEGSVSTLKIQRTQQEDSAVYLCASSSRGREIGYNEQFFGPGTRLTVL.

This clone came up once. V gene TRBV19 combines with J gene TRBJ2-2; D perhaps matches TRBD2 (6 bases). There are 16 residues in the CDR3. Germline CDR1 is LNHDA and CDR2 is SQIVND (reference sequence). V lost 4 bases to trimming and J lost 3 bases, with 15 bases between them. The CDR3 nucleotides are TGTGCCAGTAGTACCCCCGGGACGGGGGACACCGGGGAGCTGTTTTTT. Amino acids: CASSTPGTGDTGELFF.

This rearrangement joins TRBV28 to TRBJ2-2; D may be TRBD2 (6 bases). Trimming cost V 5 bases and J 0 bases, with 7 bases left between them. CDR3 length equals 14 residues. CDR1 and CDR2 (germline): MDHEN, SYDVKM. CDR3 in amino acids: CASSGLTNTGELFF. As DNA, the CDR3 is TGTGCCAGCAGTGGACTAACGAACACCGGGGAGCTGTTTTTT.

This CDR3 reads CASSLAGTGQETQYF. CDR3 nucleotides: TGTGCCAGCAGCTTGGCCGGGACTGGCCAAGAGACCCAGTACTTC. V and J are TRBV5-4 and TRBJ2-5, with TRBD2 as a possible D gene (6 bases). Per germline, CDR1 SGHNT and CDR2 YYREEE (reference sequence). V was trimmed by 0 bases and J by 1 base, leaving 10 bases between them. This CDR3 is built from 15 residues.

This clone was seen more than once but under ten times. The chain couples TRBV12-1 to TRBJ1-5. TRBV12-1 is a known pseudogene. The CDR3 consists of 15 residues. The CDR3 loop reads CASKRSKGINQPQHF. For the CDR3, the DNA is TGTGCCAGCAAGAGGTCAAAAGGCATCAATCAGCCCCAGCATTTT.

The CDR3 nucleotides read TGTGCCAGCAGTAACCTCGGGTCATATAATTCACCCCTCCACTTT. Translating it yields CASSNLGSYNSPLHF. The chain combines TRBV6-1 with TRBJ1-6; D unresolved. Trimming took 5 bases from V and 4 from J, leaving 12 bases between them. CDR1 is MNHNS, CDR2 SASEGT, per germline. This CDR3 has 15 amino acids.

The CDR3 DNA is TGTGCCAGCTCACCATTGGCCCCCTACGAGCAGTACTTC. Its protein product is CASSPLAPYEQYF. The chain combines TRBV18 with TRBJ2-5; no firm D call. Matching the DNA end better, TRBJ2-7 makes the J call doubtful. Germline values: CDR1 KGHSH, CDR2 LQKENI. The length of the CDR3 is 13 residues.

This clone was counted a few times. The DNA for the CDR3 is TGTGCCAGCAGCTTAACAATCTACGAGCAGTACTTC. It codes for CASSLTIYEQYF. The chain couples TRBV7-9 to TRBJ2-7; D is unresolved. Trimming stripped 2 bases from V and 3 bases from J, with 5 bases between. The CDR3 runs to 12 residues. Germline values: CDR1 SEHNR, CDR2 FQNEAQ (reference sequence). Full variable domain (remainder filled in from reference TRBV7-9 and TRBJ2-7): DTGVSQNPRHKITKRGQNVTFRCDPISEHNRLYWYRQTLGQGPEFLTYFQNEAQLEKSRLLSDRFSAERPKGSFSTLEIQRTEQGDSAMYLCASSLTIYEQYFGPGTRLTVT.

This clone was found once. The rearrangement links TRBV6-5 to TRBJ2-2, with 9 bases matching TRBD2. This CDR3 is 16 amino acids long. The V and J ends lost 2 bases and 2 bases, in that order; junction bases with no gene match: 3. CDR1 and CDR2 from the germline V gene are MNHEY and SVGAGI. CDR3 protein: CASSYPSGVNTGELFF. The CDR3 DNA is TGTGCCAGCAGTTACCCTAGCGGGGTTAACACCGGGGAGCTGTTTTTT.

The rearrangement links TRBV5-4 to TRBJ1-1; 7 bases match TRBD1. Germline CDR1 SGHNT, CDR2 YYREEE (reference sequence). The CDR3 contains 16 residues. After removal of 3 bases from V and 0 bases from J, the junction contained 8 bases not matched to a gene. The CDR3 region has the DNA TGTGCCAGCAGCTCGGGGCGAGGACAGGTGAACACTGAAGCTTTCTTT. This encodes CASSSGRGQVNTEAFF.

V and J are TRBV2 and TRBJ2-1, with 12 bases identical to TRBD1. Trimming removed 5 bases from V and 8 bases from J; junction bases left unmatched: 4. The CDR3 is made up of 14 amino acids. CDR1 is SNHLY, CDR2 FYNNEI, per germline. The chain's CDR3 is CASSRDRGRDEQFF. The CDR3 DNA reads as TGTGCCAGCAGTAGGGACAGGGGGCGCGATGAGCAGTTCTTC. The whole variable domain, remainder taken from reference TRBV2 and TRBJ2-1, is EPEVTQTPSHQVTQMGQEVILRCVPISNHLYFYWYRQILGQKVEFLVSFYNNEISEKSEIFDDQFSVERPDGSNFTLKIRSTKLEDSAMYFCASSRDRGRDEQFFGPGTRLTVL.

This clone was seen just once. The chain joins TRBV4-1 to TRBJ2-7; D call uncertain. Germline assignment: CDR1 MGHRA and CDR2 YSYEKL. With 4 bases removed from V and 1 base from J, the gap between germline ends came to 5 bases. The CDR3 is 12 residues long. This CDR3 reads CASSRGSYEQYF. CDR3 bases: TGCGCCAGCAGCCGAGGATCCTACGAGCAGTACTTC.

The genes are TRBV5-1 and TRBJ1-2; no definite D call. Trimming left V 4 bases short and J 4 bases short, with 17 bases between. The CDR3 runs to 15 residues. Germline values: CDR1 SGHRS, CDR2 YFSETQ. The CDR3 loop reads CASSGEGLYSYGYTF. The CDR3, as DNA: TGCGCCAGCAGCGGTGAGGGTCTCTACAGCTATGGCTACACCTTC.